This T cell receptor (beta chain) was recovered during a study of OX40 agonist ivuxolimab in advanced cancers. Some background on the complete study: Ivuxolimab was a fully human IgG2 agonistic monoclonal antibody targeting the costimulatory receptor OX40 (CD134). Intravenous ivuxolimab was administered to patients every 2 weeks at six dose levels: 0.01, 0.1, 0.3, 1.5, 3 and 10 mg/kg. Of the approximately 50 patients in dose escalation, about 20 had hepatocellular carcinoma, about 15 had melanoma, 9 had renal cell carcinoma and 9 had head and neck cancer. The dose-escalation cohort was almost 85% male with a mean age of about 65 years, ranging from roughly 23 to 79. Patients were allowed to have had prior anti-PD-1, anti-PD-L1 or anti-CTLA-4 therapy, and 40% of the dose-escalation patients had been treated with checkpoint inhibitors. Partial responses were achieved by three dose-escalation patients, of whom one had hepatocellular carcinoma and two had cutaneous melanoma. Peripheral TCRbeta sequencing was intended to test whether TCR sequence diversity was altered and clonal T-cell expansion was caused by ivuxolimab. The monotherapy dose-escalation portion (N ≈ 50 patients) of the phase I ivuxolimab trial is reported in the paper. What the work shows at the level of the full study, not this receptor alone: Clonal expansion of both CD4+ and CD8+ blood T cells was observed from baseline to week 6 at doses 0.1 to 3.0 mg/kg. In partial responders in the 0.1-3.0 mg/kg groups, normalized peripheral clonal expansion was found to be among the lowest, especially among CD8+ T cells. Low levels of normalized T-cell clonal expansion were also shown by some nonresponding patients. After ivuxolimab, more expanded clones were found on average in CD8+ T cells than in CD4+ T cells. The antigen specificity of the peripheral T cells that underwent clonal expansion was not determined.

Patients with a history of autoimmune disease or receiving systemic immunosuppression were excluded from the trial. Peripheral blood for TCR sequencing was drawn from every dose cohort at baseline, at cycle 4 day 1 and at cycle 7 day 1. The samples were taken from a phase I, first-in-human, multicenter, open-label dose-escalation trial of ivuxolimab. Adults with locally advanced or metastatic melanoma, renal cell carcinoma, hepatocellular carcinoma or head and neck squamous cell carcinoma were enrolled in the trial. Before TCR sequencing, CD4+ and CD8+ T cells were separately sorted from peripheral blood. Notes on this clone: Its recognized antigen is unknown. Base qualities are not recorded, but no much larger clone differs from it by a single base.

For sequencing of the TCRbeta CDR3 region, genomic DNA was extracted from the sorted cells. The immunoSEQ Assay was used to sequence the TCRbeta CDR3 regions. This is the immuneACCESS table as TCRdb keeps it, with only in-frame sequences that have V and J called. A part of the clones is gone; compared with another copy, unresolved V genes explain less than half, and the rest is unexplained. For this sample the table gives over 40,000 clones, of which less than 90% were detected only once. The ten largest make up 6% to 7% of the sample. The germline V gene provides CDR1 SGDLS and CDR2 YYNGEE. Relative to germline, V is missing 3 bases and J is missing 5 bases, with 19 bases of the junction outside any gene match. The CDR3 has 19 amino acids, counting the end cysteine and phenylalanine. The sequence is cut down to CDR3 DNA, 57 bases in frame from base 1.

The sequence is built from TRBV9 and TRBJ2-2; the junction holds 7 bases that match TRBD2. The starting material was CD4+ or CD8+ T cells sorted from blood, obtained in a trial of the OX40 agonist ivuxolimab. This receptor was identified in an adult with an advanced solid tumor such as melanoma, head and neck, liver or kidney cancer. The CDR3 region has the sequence CASSGPSKYLAEGTGELFF. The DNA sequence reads TGTGCCAGCAGCGGACCGTCCAAATATCTAGCGGAGGGAACCGGGGAGCTGTTTTTT.